Shown below are 5 T cell receptor beta chains from a single sample sequenced in a study of T-cell reconstitution after alpha-beta-depleted transplantation in children. Using unique molecular identifiers, the investigators prepared the TCRbeta library. TCRdb processed the PCR reads anew with MiXCR; each CDR3 protein has one entry. The sample consists of 360,000 or so distinct CDR3 sequences, over 20% of them appearing once. The source material was PBMCs from the stem cell graft donor, sampled from the stem cell graft. The receptors here all came from a human donor who donated a stem cell graft to a child with acute myeloid leukemia.

The rearrangement joins TRBV20-1 to TRBJ2-3, with D possibly TRBD2 on 6 matching bases. Germline lookup yields CDR1 DFQATT and CDR2 SNEGSKA (reference sequence). The CDR3 consists of 17 residues. Trimming took 3 bases from V and 0 from J, leaving 19 bases between them. This chain's CDR3 is CSARANFLASSTDTQYF. DNA for the CDR3: TGCAGTGCTAGGGCCAATTTCCTAGCGAGCAGCACAGATACGCAGTATTTT.

This chain links TRBV7-9 with TRBJ2-1, with 7 bases lining up with TRBD2. V shed 2 bases, J shed 8 bases, and the junction held 9 bases outside the gene matches. From germline, CDR1 is SEHNR and CDR2 FQNEAQ (reference sequence). This CDR3 has 15 amino acids. The chain's CDR3 is CASSLTRGRRDEQFF. As DNA, the CDR3 is TGTGCCAGCAGCTTAACTCGCGGGAGAAGGGATGAGCAGTTCTTC. The complete variable domain, with remaining parts taken from reference TRBV7-9 and TRBJ2-1, reads DTGVSQNPRHKITKRGQNVTFRCDPISEHNRLYWYRQTLGQGPEFLTYFQNEAQLEKSRLLSDRFSAERPKGSFSTLEIQRTEQGDSAMYLCASSLTRGRRDEQFFGPGTRLTVL.

This clonotype was counted a few times. Written as DNA, the CDR3 is TGTGCTAGTGGTCGACTAGCAAATGAGCAGTTCTTC. Its protein is CASGRLANEQFF. The rearrangement uses TRBV12-5 and TRBJ2-1, with TRBD2 matching over 7 bases. CDR3 size: 12 residues. Losses at the gene ends were 5 bases for V and 7 bases for J; bases not matched to a gene: 2. In germline, CDR1 is LGHNT, CDR2 FRNRAP.

The CDR3 sequence: CASTRRSYTDTQYF. The CDR3 nucleotides are TGTGCCAGCACCCGGAGGAGCTACACAGATACGCAGTATTTT. V and J are TRBV2 and TRBJ2-3, with D perhaps TRBD2 (5 bases). The germline V gene has CDR1 SNHLY and CDR2 FYNNEI. The CDR3 sequence is 14 residues long. V lost 7 bases to trimming and J lost 2 bases, with 13 bases between them.

This clonotype was seen many times. CDR3 loop: CSASSGRTSYNEQFF. CDR3 in DNA: TGCAGTGCAAGTAGCGGGAGGACTTCCTACAATGAGCAGTTCTTC. This chain connects TRBV20-1 to TRBJ2-1, with 10 bases lining up with TRBD2. Per the germline V gene, CDR1 is DFQATT and CDR2 is SNEGSKA (reference sequence). The V segment lost 6 bases and the J segment 1 base; nucleotides outside the gene matches: 6. The CDR3 sequence is 15 residues long.